What follows are 9 T cell receptor beta chains derived from one specimen sequenced in a study of shared clonotypes between healthy human individuals. Sequenced by immunoSEQ multiplex PCR; TCRdb stores in-frame clones only, minus some. The repertoire holds 2 million to 2.5 million clones, with approximately 93% as singletons. Sequencing input: naive CD4+ T cells from PBMCs. The subset: CD45RA+ positively selected. The receptors were sampled from a man younger than 30 in good health. Some clones in this sample may be carry-over from other donors' samples.

Only one count was recorded for this clone. The J gene is TRBJ2-1, the V gene TRBV7-7; 15 nucleotides align to TRBD2. Trimming at V came to 3 bases and at J to 11 bases, leaving 5 bases not matched to a gene. Germline V gene data show CDR1 as SSHAT and CDR2 as FNYEAQ (reference sequence). The length of the CDR3 is 15 residues. The CDR3 sequence: CASSLGTSGGFKQFF. The CDR3 DNA reads as TGTGCCAGCAGCTTGGGGACTAGCGGGGGGTTTAAGCAGTTCTTC.

This chain uses TRBV2 with TRBJ2-5, with 9 bases aligning to TRBD1. The germline gives CDR1 SNHLY, CDR2 FYNNEI. This CDR3 is 15 amino acids long. V lost 5 bases and J lost 4; bases outside the gene matches: 8. CDR3 bases: TGTGCCAGCAGTTCACAGGGGGCCCAGGGAGAGACCCAGTACTTC. Translation: CASSSQGAQGETQYF.

The V call is TRBV28, the J call TRBJ2-2; 7 bases fit TRBD1. Germline V gives CDR1 MDHEN, CDR2 SYDVKM. V dropped 10 bases and J dropped 5; count of bases not matched to a gene: 10. The CDR3 loop spans 14 amino acids. In DNA, the CDR3 is TGTGCCACGTTGGAGAGGGGGCGGACCGGGGAGCTGTTTTTT. Residues: CATLERGRTGELFF.

The V gene is TRBV4-1, the J gene TRBJ1-5; maybe TRBD1 (5 bases). From germline, CDR1 is MGHRA and CDR2 YSYEKL. V was shortened by 1 base and J by 0 bases, with 10 bases between the two germline ends. The CDR3 runs to 16 residues. The CDR3 spells CASSQGRGYSNQPQHF. The DNA of the CDR3 is TGCGCCAGCAGCCAAGGCCGGGGGTATAGCAATCAGCCCCAGCATTTT.

The rearrangement joins TRBV4-1 to TRBJ1-2; possibly TRBD1 for D (5 bases). The germline V gene has CDR1 MGHRA and CDR2 YSYEKL. Trimming left V 3 bases short and J 2 bases short, with 10 bases between. The CDR3 has 14 amino acids. CDR3 sequence: CASSQEGKNYGYTF. CDR3 coding DNA: TGCGCCAGCAGCCAGGAGGGGAAGAACTATGGCTACACCTTC.

The genes are TRBV19 and TRBJ1-2; 9 positions match TRBD1. The V and J ends lost 5 bases and 1 base, in that order; junction bases with no gene match: 2. The CDR3 extends over 14 amino acids. Germline values: CDR1 LNHDA, CDR2 SQIVND (reference sequence). CDR3 coding DNA: TGTGCCAGTAGTTGGACAGGGGTTAACTATGGCTACACCTTC. Translating gives CASSWTGVNYGYTF.

The chain is built from TRBV9 and TRBJ2-1, with 12 bases matching TRBD2. V shed 0 bases and J 7 bases; nucleotides not matched to a gene: 2. Germline V gives CDR1 SGDLS, CDR2 YYNGEE. This CDR3 is 15 amino acids long. The CDR3 protein is CASSVGLAGENEQFF. CDR3 bases: TGTGCCAGCAGCGTAGGACTAGCGGGGGAGAATGAGCAGTTCTTC.

This rearrangement joins TRBV15 to TRBJ2-1; D may match TRBD1 or TRBD2 (6 bases each). The CDR3 length is 16 residues. The V end lost 1 base, the J end lost 7 bases, and 17 bases lay between the germline ends. Per the germline V gene, CDR1 is LNHNV and CDR2 is YYDKDF (reference sequence). The CDR3 coding sequence is TGTGCCACCAGCAGAGCGCGGTCCAGGGGAGGAAATGAGCAGTTCTTC. It specifies CATSRARSRGGNEQFF.

In regard to this clone: Other DNA sequences of this sample code for an identical CDR3. The gene calls are TRBV7-3 and TRBJ2-3; D not certain. The V end was cut by 5 bases, the J end by 3 bases, with 6 bases between. Germline assignment: CDR1 SGHTA and CDR2 FQGTGA. CDR3 length: 12 amino acids. The CDR3 nucleotides read TGTGCCAGCAGCCCCGGTACAGATACGCAGTATTTT. Amino acids: CASSPGTDTQYF.